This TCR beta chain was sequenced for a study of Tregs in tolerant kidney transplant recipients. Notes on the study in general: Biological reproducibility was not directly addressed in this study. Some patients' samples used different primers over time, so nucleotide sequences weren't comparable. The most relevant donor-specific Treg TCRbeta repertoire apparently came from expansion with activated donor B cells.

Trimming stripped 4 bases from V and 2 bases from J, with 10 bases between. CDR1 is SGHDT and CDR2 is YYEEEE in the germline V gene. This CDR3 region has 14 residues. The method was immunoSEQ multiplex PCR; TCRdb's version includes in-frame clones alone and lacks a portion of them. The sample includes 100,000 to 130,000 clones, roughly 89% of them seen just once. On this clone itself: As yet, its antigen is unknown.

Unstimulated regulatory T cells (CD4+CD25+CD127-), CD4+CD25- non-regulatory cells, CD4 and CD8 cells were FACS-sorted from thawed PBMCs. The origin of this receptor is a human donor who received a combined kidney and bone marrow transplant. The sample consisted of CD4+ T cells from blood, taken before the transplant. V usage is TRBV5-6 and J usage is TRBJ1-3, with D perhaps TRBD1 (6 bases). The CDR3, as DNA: TGTGCCAGCAGCCTCCCAGGGGCTGGAAACACCATATATTTT. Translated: CASSLPGAGNTIYF.